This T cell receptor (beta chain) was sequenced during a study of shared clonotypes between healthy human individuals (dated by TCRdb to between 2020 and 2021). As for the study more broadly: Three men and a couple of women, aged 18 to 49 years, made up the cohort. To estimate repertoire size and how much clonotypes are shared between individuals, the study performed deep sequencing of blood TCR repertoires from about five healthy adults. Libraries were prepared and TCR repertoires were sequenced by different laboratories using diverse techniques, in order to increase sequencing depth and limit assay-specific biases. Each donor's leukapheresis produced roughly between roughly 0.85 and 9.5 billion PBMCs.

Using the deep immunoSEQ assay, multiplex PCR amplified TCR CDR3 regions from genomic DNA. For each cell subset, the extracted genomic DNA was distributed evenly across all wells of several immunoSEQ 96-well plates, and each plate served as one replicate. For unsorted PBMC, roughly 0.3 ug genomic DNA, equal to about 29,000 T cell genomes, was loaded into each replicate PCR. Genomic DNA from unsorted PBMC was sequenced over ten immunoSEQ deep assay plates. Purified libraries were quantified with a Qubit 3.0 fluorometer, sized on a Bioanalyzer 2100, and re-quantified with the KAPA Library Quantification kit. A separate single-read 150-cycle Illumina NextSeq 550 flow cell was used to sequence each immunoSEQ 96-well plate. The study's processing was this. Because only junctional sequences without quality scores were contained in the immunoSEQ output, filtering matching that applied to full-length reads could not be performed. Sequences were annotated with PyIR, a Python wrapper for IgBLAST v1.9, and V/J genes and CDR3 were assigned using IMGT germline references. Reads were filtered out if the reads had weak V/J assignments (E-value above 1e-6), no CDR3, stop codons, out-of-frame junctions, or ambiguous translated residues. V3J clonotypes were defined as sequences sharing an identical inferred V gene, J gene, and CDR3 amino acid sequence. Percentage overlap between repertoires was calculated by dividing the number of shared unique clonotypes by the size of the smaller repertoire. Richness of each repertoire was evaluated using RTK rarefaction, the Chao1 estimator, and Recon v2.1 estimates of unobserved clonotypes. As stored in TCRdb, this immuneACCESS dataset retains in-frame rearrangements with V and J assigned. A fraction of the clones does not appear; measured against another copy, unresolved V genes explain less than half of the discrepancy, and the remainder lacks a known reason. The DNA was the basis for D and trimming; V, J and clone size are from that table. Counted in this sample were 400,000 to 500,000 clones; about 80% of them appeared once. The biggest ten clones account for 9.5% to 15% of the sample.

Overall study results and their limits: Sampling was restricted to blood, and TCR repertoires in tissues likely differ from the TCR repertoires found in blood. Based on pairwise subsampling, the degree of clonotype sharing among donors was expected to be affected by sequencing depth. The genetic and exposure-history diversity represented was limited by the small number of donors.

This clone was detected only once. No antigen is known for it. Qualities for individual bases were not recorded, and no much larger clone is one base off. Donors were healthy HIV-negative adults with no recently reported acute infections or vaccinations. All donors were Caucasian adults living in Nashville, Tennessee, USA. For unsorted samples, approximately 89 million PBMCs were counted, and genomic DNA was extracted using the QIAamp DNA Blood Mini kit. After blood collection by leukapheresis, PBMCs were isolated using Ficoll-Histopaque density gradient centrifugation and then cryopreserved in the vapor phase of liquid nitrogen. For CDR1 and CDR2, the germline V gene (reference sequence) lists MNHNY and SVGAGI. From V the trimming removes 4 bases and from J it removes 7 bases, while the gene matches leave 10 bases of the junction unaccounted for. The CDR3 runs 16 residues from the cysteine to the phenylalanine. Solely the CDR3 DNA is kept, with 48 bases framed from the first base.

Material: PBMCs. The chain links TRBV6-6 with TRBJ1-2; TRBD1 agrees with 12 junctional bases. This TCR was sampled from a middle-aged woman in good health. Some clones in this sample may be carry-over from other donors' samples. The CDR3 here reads CASSSPPGQGAPGYTF. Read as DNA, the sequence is TGTGCCAGCAGTTCCCCCCCGGGACAGGGGGCGCCTGGCTACACCTTC.